This T cell receptor beta chain stems from a study of cytomegalovirus exposure and HLA in healthy donors. Findings of the study overall: In a later analysis, productive TCRs from donors in an Asian-associated ancestry cluster reportedly carried fewer N-insertions than the cohort mean. The classifier reportedly diagnosed cytomegalovirus status with high sensitivity and specificity.

CDR1 and CDR2 from the germline V gene are MDHEN and SYDVKM. Deletions cut 5 bases from V and 5 bases from J, with 9 bases between. CDR3 length: 12 amino acids. With respect to this clone: Its cognate antigen is unknown.

The primer mix had 60 Vbeta and 13 Jbeta primers. Produced via immunoSEQ multiplex PCR; TCRdb's table is partial and in-frame only. Here the sample spans fewer than 250,000 clones, roughly 80% being singletons. The sample was PBMCs. This chain uses TRBV28 with TRBJ2-5; no definite D call. The TCR comes from a woman aged 18 to 35 in good health and CMV-seronegative. In DNA, the CDR3 is TGTGCCAGCAGTCCACAATTGGAGACCCAGTACTTC. Protein product: CASSPQLETQYF. Full variable domain (rest looked up from reference TRBV28 and TRBJ2-5): DVKVTQSSRYLVKRTGEKVFLECVQDMDHENMFWYRQDPGLGLRLIYFSYDVKMKEKGDIPEGYSVSREKKERFSLILESASTNQTSMYLCASSPQLETQYFGPGTRLLVL.